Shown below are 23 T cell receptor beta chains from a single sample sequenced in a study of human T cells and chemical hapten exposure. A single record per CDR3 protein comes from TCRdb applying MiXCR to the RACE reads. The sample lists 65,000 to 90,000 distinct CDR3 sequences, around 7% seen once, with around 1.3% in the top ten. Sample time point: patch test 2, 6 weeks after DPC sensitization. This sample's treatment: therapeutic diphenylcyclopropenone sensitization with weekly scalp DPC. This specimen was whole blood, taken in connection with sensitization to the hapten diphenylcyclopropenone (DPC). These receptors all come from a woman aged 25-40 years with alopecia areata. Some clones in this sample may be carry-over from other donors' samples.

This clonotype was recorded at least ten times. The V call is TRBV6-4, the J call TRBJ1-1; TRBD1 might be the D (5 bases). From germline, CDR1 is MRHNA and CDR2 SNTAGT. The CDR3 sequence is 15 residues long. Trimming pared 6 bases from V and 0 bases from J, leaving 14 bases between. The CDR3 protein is CASRPGGPLNTEAFF. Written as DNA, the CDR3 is TGTGCCAGCAGACCTGGGGGACCCCTGAACACTGAAGCTTTCTTT.

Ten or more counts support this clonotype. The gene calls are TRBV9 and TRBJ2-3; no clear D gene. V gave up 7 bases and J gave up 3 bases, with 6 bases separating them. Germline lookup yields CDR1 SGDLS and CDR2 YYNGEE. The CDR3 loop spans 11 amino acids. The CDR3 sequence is CASGYTDTQYF. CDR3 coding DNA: TGTGCCAGCGGATATACAGATACGCAGTATTTT.

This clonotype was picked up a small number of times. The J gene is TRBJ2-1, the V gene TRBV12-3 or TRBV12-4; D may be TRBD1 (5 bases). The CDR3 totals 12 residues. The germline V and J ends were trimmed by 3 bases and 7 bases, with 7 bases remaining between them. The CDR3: CASSFRVNEQFF. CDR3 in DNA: TGTGCCAGCAGTTTCAGGGTTAATGAGCAGTTCTTC.

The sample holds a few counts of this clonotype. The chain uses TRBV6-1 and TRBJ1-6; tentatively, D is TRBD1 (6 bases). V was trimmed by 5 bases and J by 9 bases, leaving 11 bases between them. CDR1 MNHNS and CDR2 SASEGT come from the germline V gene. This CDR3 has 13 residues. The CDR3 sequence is CASSWGAGSPLHF. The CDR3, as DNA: TGTGCCAGCAGTTGGGGGGCCGGTTCACCCCTCCACTTT.

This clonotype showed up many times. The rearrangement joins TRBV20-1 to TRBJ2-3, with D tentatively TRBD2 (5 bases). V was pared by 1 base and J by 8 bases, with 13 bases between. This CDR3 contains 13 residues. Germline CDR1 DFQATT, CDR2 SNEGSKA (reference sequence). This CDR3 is CSARGLAAGTQYF. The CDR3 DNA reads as TGCAGTGCTAGAGGGCTAGCTGCGGGTACGCAGTATTTT.

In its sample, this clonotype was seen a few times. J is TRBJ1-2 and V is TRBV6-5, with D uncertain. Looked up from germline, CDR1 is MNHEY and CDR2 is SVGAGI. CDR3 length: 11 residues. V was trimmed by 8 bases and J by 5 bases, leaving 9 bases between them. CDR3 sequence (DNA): TGTGCCAGCGGAAGGGAGTATGGCTACACCTTC. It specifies CASGREYGYTF.

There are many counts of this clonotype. The CDR3 nucleotides read TGCAGCGTTGGACTCTTAAGGGCGGGGGGCTACACCTTC. Amino acid sequence: CSVGLLRAGGYTF. The chain uses TRBV29-1 and TRBJ1-2; no clear D. This CDR3 has 13 residues. CDR1 SQVTM and CDR2 ANQGSEA come from the germline V gene. V was pared by 4 bases and J by 8 bases, with 17 bases between.

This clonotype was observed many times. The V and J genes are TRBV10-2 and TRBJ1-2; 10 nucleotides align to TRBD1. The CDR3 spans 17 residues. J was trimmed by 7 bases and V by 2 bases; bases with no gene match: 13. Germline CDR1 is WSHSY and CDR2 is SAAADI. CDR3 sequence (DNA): TGCGCCAGCAGTGAGGGGACAGGGGACACGCGAAGGGGTGGCTACACCTTC. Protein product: CASSEGTGDTRRGGYTF.

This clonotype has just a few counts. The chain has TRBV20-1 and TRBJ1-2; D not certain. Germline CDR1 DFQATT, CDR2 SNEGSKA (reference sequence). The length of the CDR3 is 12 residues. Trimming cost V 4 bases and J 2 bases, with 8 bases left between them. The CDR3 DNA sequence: TGCAGTGCTACAGGAGACAACTATGGCTACACCTTC. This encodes CSATGDNYGYTF.

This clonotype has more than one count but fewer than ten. The CDR3 loop is CASTPGLENTGELFF. The CDR3 DNA reads as TGTGCCAGCACCCCGGGACTGGAGAACACCGGGGAGCTGTTTTTT. The chain joins TRBV18 to TRBJ2-2; tentatively, D is TRBD2 (6 bases). V shed 8 bases and J shed 1 base, with 14 bases lying between them. This CDR3 comprises 15 residues. CDR1 is KGHSH, CDR2 LQKENI, per germline.

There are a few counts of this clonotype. The CDR3 loop reads CASSLVRGGEKLFF. DNA for the CDR3: TGTGCCAGCAGCTTAGTTAGGGGAGGAGAAAAACTGTTTTTT. The chain links TRBV7-2 to TRBJ1-4, with a weak D call TRBD1 (5 bases). Germline V gene lookup returns CDR1 SGHTA and CDR2 FQGNSA. V gave up 1 base and J gave up 8 bases, with 11 bases separating them. The CDR3 consists of 14 residues.

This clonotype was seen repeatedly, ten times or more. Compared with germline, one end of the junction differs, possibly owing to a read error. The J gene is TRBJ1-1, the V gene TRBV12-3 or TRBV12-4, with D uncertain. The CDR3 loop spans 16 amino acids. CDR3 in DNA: TGTGCCAGCAGTTTCTATGTCGGCAGACTGAACACTGAAACTTTCTTT. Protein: CASSFYVGRLNTETFF.

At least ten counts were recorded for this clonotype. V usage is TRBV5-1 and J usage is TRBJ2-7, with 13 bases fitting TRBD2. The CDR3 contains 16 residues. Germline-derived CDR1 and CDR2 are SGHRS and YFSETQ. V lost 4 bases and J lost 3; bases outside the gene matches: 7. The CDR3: CASSVGLAGDLYEQYF. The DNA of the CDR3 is TGCGCCAGCAGCGTTGGACTAGCGGGGGACCTCTACGAGCAGTACTTC.

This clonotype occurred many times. The CDR3 loop is CSAPRASGGIYEQYF. As DNA, the CDR3 is TGCAGTGCTCCGAGGGCTAGCGGCGGGATTTACGAGCAGTACTTC. The chain carries TRBV20-1 and TRBJ2-7; 7 bases fit TRBD2. Unmatched junction bases numbered 14, after V lost 5 bases and J lost 4 bases. Germline CDR1 and CDR2: DFQATT and SNEGSKA (reference sequence). The length of the CDR3 is 15 residues.

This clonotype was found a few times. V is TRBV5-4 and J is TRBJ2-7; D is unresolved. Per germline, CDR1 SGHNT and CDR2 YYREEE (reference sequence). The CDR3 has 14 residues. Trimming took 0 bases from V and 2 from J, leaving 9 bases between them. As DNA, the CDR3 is TGTGCCAGCAGCTTGGATCGGACCCCCTACGAGCAGTACTTC. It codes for CASSLDRTPYEQYF.

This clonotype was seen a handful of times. CDR3 in DNA: TGCAGTGCTAGACAGGGGGTTAATGTCTATGGCTACACCTTC. Protein: CSARQGVNVYGYTF. V usage is TRBV20-1 and J usage is TRBJ1-2; the match to TRBD1 covers 7 bases. The CDR3 is 14 residues long. The germline CDR1 and CDR2 sequences are DFQATT and SNEGSKA (reference sequence). Trimming cost V 2 bases and J 4 bases; bases outside gene matches: 7.

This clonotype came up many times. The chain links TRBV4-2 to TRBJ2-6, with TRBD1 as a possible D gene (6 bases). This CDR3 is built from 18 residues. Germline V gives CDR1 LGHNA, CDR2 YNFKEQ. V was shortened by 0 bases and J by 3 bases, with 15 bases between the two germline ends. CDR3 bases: TGTGCCAGCAGCCAAGATAGCCCCAGGGGCAATGGGGCCAACGTCCTGACTTTC. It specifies CASSQDSPRGNGANVLTF.

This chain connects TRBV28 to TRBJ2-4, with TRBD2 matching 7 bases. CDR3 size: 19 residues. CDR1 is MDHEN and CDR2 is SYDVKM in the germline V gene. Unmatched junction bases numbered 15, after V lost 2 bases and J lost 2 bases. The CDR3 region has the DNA TGTGCCAGCAGTTTAAGCATGTCAGGGACGGGACTATCCAAAAACATTCAGTACTTC. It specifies CASSLSMSGTGLSKNIQYF.

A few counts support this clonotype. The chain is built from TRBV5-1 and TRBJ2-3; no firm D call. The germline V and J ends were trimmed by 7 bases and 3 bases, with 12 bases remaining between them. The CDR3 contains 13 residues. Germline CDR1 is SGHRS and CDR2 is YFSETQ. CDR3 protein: CASRGIGTDTQYF. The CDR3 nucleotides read TGCGCCAGCCGCGGAATAGGGACAGATACGCAGTATTTT.

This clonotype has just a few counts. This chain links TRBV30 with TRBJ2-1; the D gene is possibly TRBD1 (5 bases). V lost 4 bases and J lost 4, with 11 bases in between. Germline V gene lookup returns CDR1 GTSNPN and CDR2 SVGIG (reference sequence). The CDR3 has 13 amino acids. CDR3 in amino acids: CAWTPGQYNEQFF. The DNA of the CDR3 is TGTGCCTGGACGCCAGGGCAATACAATGAGCAGTTCTTC.

CDR3 DNA: TGCAGCGTTGAACCTCTAGCGGGGCCCCAGTACTTC. Translating gives CSVEPLAGPQYF. V and J are TRBV29-1 and TRBJ2-5; the match to TRBD2 covers 9 bases. J was trimmed by 9 bases and V by 2 bases; bases with no gene match: 4. This CDR3 is 12 amino acids long. Germline V lookup: CDR1 SQVTM, CDR2 ANQGSEA.

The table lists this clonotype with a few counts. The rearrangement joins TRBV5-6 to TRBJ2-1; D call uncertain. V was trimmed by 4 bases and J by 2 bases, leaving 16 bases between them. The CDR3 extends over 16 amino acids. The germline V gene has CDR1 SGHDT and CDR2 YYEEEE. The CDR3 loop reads CASSLTSWPPYNEQFF. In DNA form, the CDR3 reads TGTGCCAGCAGCCTGACAAGCTGGCCCCCCTACAATGAGCAGTTCTTC.

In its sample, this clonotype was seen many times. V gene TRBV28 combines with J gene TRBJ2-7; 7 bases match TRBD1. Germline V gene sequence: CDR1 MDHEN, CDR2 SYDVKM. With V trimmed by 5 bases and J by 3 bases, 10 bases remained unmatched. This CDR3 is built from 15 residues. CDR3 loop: CASSGAGTVFYEQYF. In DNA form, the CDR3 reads TGTGCCAGCAGTGGTGCCGGGACAGTTTTCTACGAGCAGTACTTC.